The clone carrying this T cell receptor beta chain occurred many times. This entry comes from a study of type 1 regulatory T cells. Whole-study context: This in vitro CD4 product, T-allo10, is enriched for Tr1 cells and alloantigen-specific.

Per the germline V gene, CDR1 is SQVTM and CDR2 is ANQGSEA. The CDR3 is 14 residues long. The V and J ends lost 6 bases and 5 bases, in that order; junction bases with no gene match: 11. TCRdb used MiXCR to reprocess the reads, holding one entry per CDR3 protein. The profile covers about 18,000 distinct CDR3 sequences, with roughly 10% appearing a single time and roughly 3% taken by the ten largest. This clonotype was obtained from a human donor in good health. The sequenced sample was CD4+ T cells, either the whole sample or a sorted fraction (not recorded which). The V call is TRBV29-1, the J call TRBJ2-3; 7 bases fit TRBD2. The CDR3: CSVDWGGSGDTQYF. CDR3 bases: TGCAGCGTCGATTGGGGGGGGTCTGGAGATACGCAGTATTTT.